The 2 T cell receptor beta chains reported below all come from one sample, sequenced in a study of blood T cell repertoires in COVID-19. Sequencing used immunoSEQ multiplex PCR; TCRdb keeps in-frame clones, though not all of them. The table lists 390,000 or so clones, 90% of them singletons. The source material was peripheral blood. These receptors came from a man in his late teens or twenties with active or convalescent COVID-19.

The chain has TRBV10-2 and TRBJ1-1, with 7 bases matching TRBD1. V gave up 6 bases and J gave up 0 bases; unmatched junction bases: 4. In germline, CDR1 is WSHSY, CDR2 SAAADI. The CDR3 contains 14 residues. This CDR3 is CASRETGLNTEAFF. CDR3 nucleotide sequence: TGCGCCAGCAGGGAGACAGGGCTGAACACTGAAGCTTTCTTT.

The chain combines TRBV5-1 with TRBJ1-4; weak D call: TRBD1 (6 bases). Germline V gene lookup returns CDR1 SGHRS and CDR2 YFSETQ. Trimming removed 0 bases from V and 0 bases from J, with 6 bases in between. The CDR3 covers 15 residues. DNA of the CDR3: TGCGCCAGCAGCTTGGAGGGGGCAACTAATGAAAAACTGTTTTTT. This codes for CASSLEGATNEKLFF.